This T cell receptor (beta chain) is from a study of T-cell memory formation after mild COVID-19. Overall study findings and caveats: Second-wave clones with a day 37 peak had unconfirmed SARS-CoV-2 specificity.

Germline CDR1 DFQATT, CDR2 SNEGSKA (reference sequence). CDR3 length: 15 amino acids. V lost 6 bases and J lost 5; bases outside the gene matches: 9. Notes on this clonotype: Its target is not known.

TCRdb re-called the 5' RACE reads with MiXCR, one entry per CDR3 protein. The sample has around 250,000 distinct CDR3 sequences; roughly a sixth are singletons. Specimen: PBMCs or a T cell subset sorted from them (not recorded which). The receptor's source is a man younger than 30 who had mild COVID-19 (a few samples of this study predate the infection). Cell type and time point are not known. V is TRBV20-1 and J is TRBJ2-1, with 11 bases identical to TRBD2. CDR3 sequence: CSATLPGLADNEQFF. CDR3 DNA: TGCAGTGCCACGCTACCGGGACTAGCGGACAATGAGCAGTTCTTC.